A single sample gave rise to the 3 T cell receptor beta chains below, sequenced in a study of shared clonotypes between healthy human individuals. The assay was immunoSEQ multiplex PCR, and TCRdb's table has in-frame clones only and misses some. The sample holds about 2.5 million clones, under 95% seen once. The sequenced sample was naive CD4+ T cells from PBMCs. Regarding subset: CD45RA+ positively selected. The source is a man between 18 and 29 years old in good health. Some clones in this sample may be carry-over from other donors' samples.

The genes are TRBV28 and TRBJ1-2; TRBD1 agrees at 8 bases. Per germline, CDR1 MDHEN and CDR2 SYDVKM. V gave up 8 bases and J gave up 8 bases; unmatched junction bases: 10. The CDR3 has 13 residues. The CDR3 sequence: CASWDRTGGGYTF. In DNA, the CDR3 is TGTGCCAGCTGGGACAGGACGGGCGGAGGCTACACCTTC.

V and J are TRBV7-3 and TRBJ2-6; the match to TRBD1 covers 11 bases. CDR1 and CDR2 (germline): SGHTA, FQGTGA. The CDR3 is made up of 18 amino acids. V dropped 5 bases and J dropped 0; count of bases not matched to a gene: 6. The CDR3 bases are TGTGCCAGCAGCGCTCCCGGGACAGGGGGCTCTGGGGCCAACGTCCTGACTTTC. This gives the protein CASSAPGTGGSGANVLTF.

This sequence joins TRBV11-2 and TRBJ2-1, with 14 bases matching TRBD2. Unmatched junction bases numbered 9, after V lost 5 bases and J lost 6 bases. This CDR3 has 17 amino acids. Germline assignment: CDR1 SGHAT and CDR2 FQNNGV. The DNA of the CDR3 is TGTGCCAGCAGCCACTATGTCGGGACTAGCGGGAGCAATGAGCAGTTCTTC. This gives the protein CASSHYVGTSGSNEQFF.